The clone carrying this T cell receptor (beta chain) was seen a handful of times. The sample is drawn from a study of spatial heterogeneity in lung cancer. Every individual TCR cDNA molecule carried its own unique molecular identifier, which allowed correction of PCR and sequencing errors. TCRdb redid the calling of the 5' RACE reads with MiXCR, one entry per CDR3 protein. The sample includes about 1,200 distinct CDR3 sequences, 35% to 45% of them seen just once. Time point specified: sample taken at primary tumor resection. Donation came from about 72 patients with untreated early-stage non-small cell lung cancer. Sequencing covered unsorted whole RNA taken from tumor, nontumor lung or frozen PBMC. The receptor was isolated from a male donor with early-stage non-small cell lung cancer. The input for sequencing was normal lung tissue next to the tumor, taken at surgery.

CDR3 bases: TGTGCCAGCAGCACAGGGGGCACTGAAGCTTTCTTT. Amino acid sequence: CASSTGGTEAFF. V usage is TRBV28 and J usage is TRBJ1-1; 8 bases map to TRBD1. V lost 6 bases and J lost 4; bases outside the gene matches: 1. From germline, CDR1 is MDHEN and CDR2 SYDVKM. The CDR3 covers 12 residues.